Described below is a single T cell receptor (beta chain) sequence and its context. V was clipped by 4 bases and J by 0 bases, with 3 bases between them. CDR3 length: 12 residues. TCRdb passed the reads through MiXCR, listing each CDR3 protein once. The data hold 680,000 or so distinct CDR3 sequences, with less than 40% observed a single time. The entry originates in a study of T cell repertoires in cytomegalovirus infection. The overall study: Signatures in public TCR beta sequences pointed to both CMV infection and matching HLA type.

Sequenced: PBMCs. J is TRBJ1-2 and V is TRBV12-3 or TRBV12-4, with D uncertain. The clonotype comes from a human donor in good health (CMV status not recorded). Some clones in this sample may be carry-over from other donors' samples. In DNA form, the CDR3 reads TGTGCCAGCAGTTGGGCTAACTATGGCTACACCTTC. Translating gives CASSWANYGYTF.